Listed below are T cell receptor beta chains from one sample, sequenced in a study of blood T cell repertoires in COVID-19. TCRdb keeps only in-frame clones here, not all; method: immunoSEQ multiplex PCR. Of roughly 230,000 clones listed, 89% are singletons. What was sequenced was peripheral blood. The receptors derive from a woman in her thirties or forties who had recovered from COVID-19. Each CDR3 is given with its conserved first and last residue. The order of the fields is V gene, J gene, clone size, D gene, CDR3 protein, CDR3 DNA. The D gene is left open where the match is weak. For some rows the clone size is stated as once, few or many, or as a class when expanded; others skip it.

V gene: TRBV5-6
J gene: TRBJ2-3
clone size: .
D gene: TRBD2
CDR3 protein: CASSWGLAGAVDTQYF
CDR3 DNA: TGTGCCAGCAGTTGGGGACTAGCGGGAGCCGTAGATACGCAGTATTTT

V gene: TRBV6-1
J gene: TRBJ2-5
clone size: .
D gene: .
CDR3 protein: CASSEVRVQGGETQYF
CDR3 DNA: TGTGCCAGCAGTGAAGTCCGCGTACAGGGCGGCGAGACCCAGTACTTC

V gene: TRBV7-3
J gene: TRBJ2-2
clone size: .
D gene: TRBD2
CDR3 protein: CASSFRGGAGELFF
CDR3 DNA: TGTGCCAGCAGCTTCCGGGGGGGCGCCGGGGAGCTGTTTTTT

V gene: TRBV7-9
J gene: TRBJ1-1
clone size: few
D gene: .
CDR3 protein: CASAQPSGTEAFF
CDR3 DNA: TGTGCCAGCGCCCAACCGTCAGGCACTGAAGCTTTCTTT

V gene: TRBV5-1
J gene: TRBJ1-5
clone size: .
D gene: TRBD1
CDR3 protein: CASSLGGTGRQPQHF
CDR3 DNA: TGCGCCAGCAGCTTGGGGGGGACAGGGAGGCAGCCCCAGCATTTT

V gene: TRBV4-2
J gene: TRBJ2-7
clone size: once
D gene: .
CDR3 protein: CASSQVEDSFYEQYF
CDR3 DNA: TGTGCCAGCAGCCAAGTGGAAGATAGCTTCTACGAGCAGTACTTC

V gene: TRBV7-2
J gene: TRBJ2-1
clone size: .
D gene: TRBD1
CDR3 protein: CASSLTQGALYNEQFF
CDR3 DNA: TGTGCCAGCAGCTTGACGCAGGGGGCGCTCTACAATGAGCAGTTCTTC

V gene: TRBV29-1
J gene: TRBJ2-5
clone size: .
D gene: .
CDR3 protein: CSVEGFYRAGSQETQYF
CDR3 DNA: TGCAGCGTTGAAGGCTTTTACAGGGCAGGCTCCCAAGAGACCCAGTACTTC

V gene: TRBV4-2
J gene: TRBJ2-6
clone size: .
D gene: .
CDR3 protein: CASSQGGVPGANVLTF
CDR3 DNA: TGTGCCAGCAGCCAAGGGGGGGTGCCTGGGGCCAACGTCCTGACTTTC

V gene: TRBV13
J gene: TRBJ1-2
clone size: .
D gene: TRBD1
CDR3 protein: CASSDRGGQGDGYTF
CDR3 DNA: TGTGCCAGCAGCGATAGGGGGGGACAGGGAGATGGCTACACCTTC

V gene: TRBV7-2
J gene: TRBJ2-1
clone size: .
D gene: .
CDR3 protein: CASRAAGIDYNEQFF
CDR3 DNA: TGTGCCAGCAGGGCGGCGGGCATCGATTACAATGAGCAGTTCTTC

V gene: TRBV6-4
J gene: TRBJ1-6
clone size: few
D gene: TRBD1
CDR3 protein: CASKRTGGGNSPLHF
CDR3 DNA: TGTGCCAGCAAAAGGACAGGGGGCGGTAATTCACCCCTCCACTTT

V gene: TRBV6-5
J gene: TRBJ2-5
clone size: .
D gene: .
CDR3 protein: CASSRAETQYF
CDR3 DNA: TGTGCCAGCAGCCGCGCAGAGACCCAGTACTTC

V gene: TRBV30
J gene: TRBJ1-5
clone size: .
D gene: .
CDR3 protein: CAWSEGAGNQPQHF
CDR3 DNA: TGTGCCTGGAGTGAAGGGGCGGGGAATCAGCCCCAGCATTTT

V gene: TRBV5-1
J gene: TRBJ1-2
clone size: .
D gene: TRBD1
CDR3 protein: CASSLDQGARGYTF
CDR3 DNA: TGCGCCAGCAGCTTGGATCAGGGGGCGAGGGGCTACACCTTC

V gene: TRBV6-2/TRBV6-3
J gene: TRBJ2-3
clone size: .
D gene: .
CDR3 protein: CASSQSGLQRTDTQYF
CDR3 DNA: TGTGCCAGCAGCCAATCGGGACTGCAGCGCACAGATACGCAGTATTTT

V gene: TRBV10-1
J gene: TRBJ2-1
clone size: .
D gene: .
CDR3 protein: CASSRHILDEQFF
CDR3 DNA: TGCGCCAGCAGTAGACATATCCTGGATGAGCAGTTCTTC

V gene: TRBV5-1
J gene: TRBJ1-6
clone size: .
D gene: TRBD1
CDR3 protein: CASSARDRGSSYNSPLHF
CDR3 DNA: TGCGCCAGCAGCGCCCGGGACAGGGGAAGCTCCTATAATTCACCCCTCCACTTT

V gene: TRBV19
J gene: TRBJ1-6
clone size: .
D gene: TRBD1
CDR3 protein: CASSADRGNSPLHF
CDR3 DNA: TGTGCCAGTAGTGCGGACAGGGGAAATTCACCCCTCCACTTT

V gene: TRBV5-1
J gene: TRBJ1-5
clone size: .
D gene: TRBD1
CDR3 protein: CASSFGAGGSEPQHF
CDR3 DNA: TGCGCCAGCAGCTTTGGGGCAGGGGGCAGTGAGCCCCAGCATTTT

V gene: TRBV15
J gene: TRBJ1-6
clone size: .
D gene: .
CDR3 protein: CATSRTGRSSYNSPLHF
CDR3 DNA: TGTGCCACCAGCAGAACAGGAAGAAGCTCCTATAATTCACCCCTCCACTTT

V gene: TRBV5-5
J gene: TRBJ2-7
clone size: .
D gene: .
CDR3 protein: CASSFSARPSLYEQYF
CDR3 DNA: TGTGCCAGCAGCTTCTCGGCTAGACCGTCGCTCTACGAGCAGTACTTC

V gene: TRBV11-2
J gene: TRBJ1-1
clone size: .
D gene: TRBD1
CDR3 protein: CASSLGGQGVPSYTEAFF
CDR3 DNA: TGTGCCAGCAGCTTAGGCGGACAGGGGGTTCCTTCTTACACTGAAGCTTTCTTT

V gene: TRBV29-1
J gene: TRBJ1-4
clone size: .
D gene: .
CDR3 protein: CSVEREMREKLFF
CDR3 DNA: TGCAGCGTCGAGCGGGAGATGAGGGAAAAACTGTTTTTT

V gene: TRBV2
J gene: TRBJ2-7
clone size: .
D gene: .
CDR3 protein: CASSELAAGEQYF
CDR3 DNA: TGTGCCAGCAGTGAACTGGCAGCGGGCGAGCAGTACTTC

V gene: TRBV28
J gene: TRBJ1-5
clone size: few
D gene: .
CDR3 protein: CASSVQGGQPQHF
CDR3 DNA: TGTGCCAGCAGTGTACAGGGCGGGCAGCCCCAGCATTTT

V gene: TRBV12-3/TRBV12-4
J gene: TRBJ2-3
clone size: .
D gene: .
CDR3 protein: CASSPRLSDTQYF
CDR3 DNA: TGTGCCAGCAGCCCAAGACTGTCGGATACGCAGTATTTT

V gene: TRBV19
J gene: TRBJ1-2
clone size: .
D gene: TRBD1
CDR3 protein: CATSRDRGGRDYGYTF
CDR3 DNA: TGTGCCACAAGCCGGGACAGGGGAGGGAGGGACTATGGCTACACCTTC

V gene: TRBV6-5
J gene: TRBJ1-6
clone size: .
D gene: .
CDR3 protein: CASSYSDIYSPLHF
CDR3 DNA: TGTGCCAGCAGTTACTCGGACATCTATTCACCCCTCCACTTT

V gene: TRBV5-4
J gene: TRBJ2-1
clone size: .
D gene: TRBD1
CDR3 protein: CASRQGLYNEQFF
CDR3 DNA: TGTGCCAGCAGACAGGGGCTCTACAATGAGCAGTTCTTC

V gene: TRBV28
J gene: TRBJ1-1
clone size: once
D gene: .
CDR3 protein: CASSLRSRPTEAFF
CDR3 DNA: TGTGCCAGCAGTTTACGGTCTAGGCCCACTGAAGCTTTCTTT

V gene: TRBV5-6
J gene: TRBJ2-7
clone size: once
D gene: .
CDR3 protein: CASSLGRAYEQYF
CDR3 DNA: TGTGCCAGCAGCTTGGGCAGGGCCTACGAGCAGTACTTC

V gene: TRBV12-3/TRBV12-4
J gene: TRBJ1-5
clone size: .
D gene: .
CDR3 protein: CASSWRGPQHF
CDR3 DNA: TGTGCCAGCAGTTGGCGGGGGCCCCAGCATTTT

V gene: TRBV12-3/TRBV12-4
J gene: TRBJ1-2
clone size: .
D gene: .
CDR3 protein: CASRSLGGGYTF
CDR3 DNA: TGTGCCAGCAGATCGCTCGGGGGAGGCTACACCTTC

V gene: TRBV10-1
J gene: TRBJ2-3
clone size: .
D gene: .
CDR3 protein: CASSDSQGTDTQYF
CDR3 DNA: TGCGCCAGCAGTGACTCTCAGGGCACAGATACGCAGTATTTT

V gene: TRBV19
J gene: TRBJ1-5
clone size: .
D gene: .
CDR3 protein: CASSEMTMGLGNQPQHF
CDR3 DNA: TGTGCCAGTAGTGAAATGACGATGGGGCTCGGCAATCAGCCCCAGCATTTT

V gene: TRBV4-1
J gene: TRBJ1-2
clone size: .
D gene: .
CDR3 protein: CASSQDKTGYVGYTF
CDR3 DNA: TGCGCCAGCAGCCAAGATAAGACAGGATATGTTGGCTACACCTTC

V gene: TRBV10-3
J gene: TRBJ2-1
clone size: .
D gene: .
CDR3 protein: CAISDQQLASSYNEQFF
CDR3 DNA: TGTGCCATCAGTGATCAACAGCTAGCGAGCTCCTACAATGAGCAGTTCTTC

V gene: TRBV7-9
J gene: TRBJ1-2
clone size: .
D gene: .
CDR3 protein: CASSFPRTELYGYTF
CDR3 DNA: TGTGCCAGCAGCTTCCCCCGGACAGAACTCTATGGCTACACCTTC

V gene: TRBV6-2/TRBV6-3
J gene: TRBJ2-5
clone size: few
D gene: .
CDR3 protein: CASSVQRETQYF
CDR3 DNA: TGTGCCAGCAGTGTTCAGCGAGAGACCCAGTACTTC

V gene: TRBV7-8
J gene: TRBJ1-1
clone size: .
D gene: .
CDR3 protein: CASSSDILWTEAFF
CDR3 DNA: TGTGCCAGCAGCTCGGACATATTATGGACTGAAGCTTTCTTT